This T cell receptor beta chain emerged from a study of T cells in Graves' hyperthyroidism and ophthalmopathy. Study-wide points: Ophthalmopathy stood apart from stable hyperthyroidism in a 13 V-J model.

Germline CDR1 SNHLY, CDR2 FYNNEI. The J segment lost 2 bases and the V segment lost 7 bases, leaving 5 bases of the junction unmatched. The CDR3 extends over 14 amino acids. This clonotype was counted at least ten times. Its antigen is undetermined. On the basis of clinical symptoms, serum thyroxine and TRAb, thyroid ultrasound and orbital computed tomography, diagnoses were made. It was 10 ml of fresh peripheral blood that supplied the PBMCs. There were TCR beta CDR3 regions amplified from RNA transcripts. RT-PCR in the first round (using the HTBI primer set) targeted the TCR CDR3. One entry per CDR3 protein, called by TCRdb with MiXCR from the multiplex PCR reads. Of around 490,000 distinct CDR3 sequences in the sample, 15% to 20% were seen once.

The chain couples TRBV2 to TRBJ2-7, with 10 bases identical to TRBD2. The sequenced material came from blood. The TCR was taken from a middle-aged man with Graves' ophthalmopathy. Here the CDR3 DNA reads TGTGCCAGCACCCCGGGACTAGCGACCTACGAGCAGTACTTC. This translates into CASTPGLATYEQYF.